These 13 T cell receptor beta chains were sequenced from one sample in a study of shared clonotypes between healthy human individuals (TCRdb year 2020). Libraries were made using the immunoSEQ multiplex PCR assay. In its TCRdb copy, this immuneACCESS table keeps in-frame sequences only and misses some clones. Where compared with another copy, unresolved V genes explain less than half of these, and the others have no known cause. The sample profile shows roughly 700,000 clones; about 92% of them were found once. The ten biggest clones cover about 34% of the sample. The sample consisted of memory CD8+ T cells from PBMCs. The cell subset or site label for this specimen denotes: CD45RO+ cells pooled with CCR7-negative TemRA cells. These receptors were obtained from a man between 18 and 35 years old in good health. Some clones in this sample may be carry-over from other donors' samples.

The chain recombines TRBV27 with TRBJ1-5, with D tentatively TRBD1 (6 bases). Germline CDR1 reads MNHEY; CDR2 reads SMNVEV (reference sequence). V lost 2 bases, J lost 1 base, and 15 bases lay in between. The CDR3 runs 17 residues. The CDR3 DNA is TGTGCCAGCAGTTTAGTAGGCGTCAGGGGCAGCAATCAGCCCCAGCATTTT. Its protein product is CASSLVGVRGSNQPQHF.

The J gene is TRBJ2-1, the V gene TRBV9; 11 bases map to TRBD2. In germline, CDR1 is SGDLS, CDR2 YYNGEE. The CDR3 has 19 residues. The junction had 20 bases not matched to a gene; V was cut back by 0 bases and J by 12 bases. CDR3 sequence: CASSVEGLAGGVGSSGQFF. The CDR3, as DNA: TGTGCCAGCAGCGTAGAGGGGTTAGCGGGAGGGGTTGGTTCTAGTGGGCAGTTCTTC. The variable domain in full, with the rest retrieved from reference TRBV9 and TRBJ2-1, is DSGVTQTPKHLITATGQRVTLRCSPRSGDLSVYWYQQSLDQGLQFLIQYYNGEERAKGNILERFSAQQFPDLHSELNLSSLELGDSALYFCASSVEGLAGGVGSSGQFFGPGTRLTVL.

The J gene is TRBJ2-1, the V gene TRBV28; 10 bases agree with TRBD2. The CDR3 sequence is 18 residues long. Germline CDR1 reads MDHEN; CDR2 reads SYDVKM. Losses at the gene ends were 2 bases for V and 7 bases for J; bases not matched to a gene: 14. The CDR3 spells CASSLVRWGLAGVNEQFF. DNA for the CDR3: TGTGCCAGCAGTTTAGTACGGTGGGGTCTAGCGGGAGTTAATGAGCAGTTCTTC. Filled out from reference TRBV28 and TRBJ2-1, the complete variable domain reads DVKVTQSSRYLVKRTGEKVFLECVQDMDHENMFWYRQDPGLGLRLIYFSYDVKMKEKGDIPEGYSVSREKKERFSLILESASTNQTSMYLCASSLVRWGLAGVNEQFFGPGTRLTVL.

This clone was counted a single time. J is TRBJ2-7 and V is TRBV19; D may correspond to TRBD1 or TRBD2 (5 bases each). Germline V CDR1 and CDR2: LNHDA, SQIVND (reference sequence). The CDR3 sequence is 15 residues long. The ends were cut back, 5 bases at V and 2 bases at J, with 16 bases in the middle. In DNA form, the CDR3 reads TGTGCCAGTAGTGTGATCCGGGACCGACCCTACGAGCAGTACTTC. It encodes CASSVIRDRPYEQYF.

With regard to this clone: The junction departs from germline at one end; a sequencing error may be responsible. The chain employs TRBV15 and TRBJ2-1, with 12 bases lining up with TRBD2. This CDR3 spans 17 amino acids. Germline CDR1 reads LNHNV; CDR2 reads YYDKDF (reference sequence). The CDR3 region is CAASKRGGLAGGGEQFF. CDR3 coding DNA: TGTGCCGCCAGCAAACGGGGGGGACTAGCGGGTGGTGGTGAGCAGTTCTTC.

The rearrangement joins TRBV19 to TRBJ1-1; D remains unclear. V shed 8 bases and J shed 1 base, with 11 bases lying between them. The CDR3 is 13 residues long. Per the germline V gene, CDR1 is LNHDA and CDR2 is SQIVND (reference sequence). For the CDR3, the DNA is TGTGCCAGTGAGTCCAGAGGGAACACTGAAGCTTTCTTT. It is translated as CASESRGNTEAFF.

The CDR3 DNA reads TGTGCCAGTAGCCCAGGCGTGATGAGGGGCGCGTACGAGCAGTACTTC. This gives the protein CASSPGVMRGAYEQYF. This sequence joins TRBV19 and TRBJ2-7, with D perhaps assigned TRBD1 or TRBD2 (5 bases each). Per germline, CDR1 LNHDA and CDR2 SQIVND (reference sequence). The CDR3 consists of 16 residues. V dropped 6 bases and J dropped 4 bases, with 22 bases sitting between them.

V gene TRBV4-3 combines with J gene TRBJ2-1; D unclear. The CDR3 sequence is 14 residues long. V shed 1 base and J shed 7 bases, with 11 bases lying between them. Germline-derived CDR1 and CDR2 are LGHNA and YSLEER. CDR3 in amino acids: CASSQAPKWNEQFF. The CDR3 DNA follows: TGCGCCAGCAGCCAAGCCCCCAAATGGAATGAGCAGTTCTTC.

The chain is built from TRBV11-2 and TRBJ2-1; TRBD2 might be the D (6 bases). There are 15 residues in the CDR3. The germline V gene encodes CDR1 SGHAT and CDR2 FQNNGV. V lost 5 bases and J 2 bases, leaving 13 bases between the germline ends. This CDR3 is CASSGGRGPYNEQFF. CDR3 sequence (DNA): TGTGCCAGCAGCGGTGGGCGGGGACCCTACAATGAGCAGTTCTTC.

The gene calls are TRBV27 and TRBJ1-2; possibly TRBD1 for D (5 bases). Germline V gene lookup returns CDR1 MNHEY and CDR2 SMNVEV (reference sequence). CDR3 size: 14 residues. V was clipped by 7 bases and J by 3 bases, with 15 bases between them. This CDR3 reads CASTTRVGDYGYTF. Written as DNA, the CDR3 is TGTGCCAGCACCACCAGGGTAGGGGACTATGGCTACACCTTC.

CDR3: CASSQGNQPQHF. The CDR3 DNA reads TGTGCCAGTTCACAGGGCAATCAGCCCCAGCATTTT. The rearrangement links TRBV6-6 to TRBJ1-5; possibly TRBD1 for D (5 bases). The length of the CDR3 is 12 residues. V lost 9 bases and J lost 2, with 8 bases in between. CDR1 and CDR2 (germline): MNHNY, SVGAGI (reference sequence).

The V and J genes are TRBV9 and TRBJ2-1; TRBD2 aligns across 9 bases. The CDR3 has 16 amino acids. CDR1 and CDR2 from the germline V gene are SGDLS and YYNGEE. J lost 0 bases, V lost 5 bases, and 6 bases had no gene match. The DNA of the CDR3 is TGTGCCAGCAGTGGGACTAGCCGGAGCTCCTACAATGAGCAGTTCTTC. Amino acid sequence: CASSGTSRSSYNEQFF.

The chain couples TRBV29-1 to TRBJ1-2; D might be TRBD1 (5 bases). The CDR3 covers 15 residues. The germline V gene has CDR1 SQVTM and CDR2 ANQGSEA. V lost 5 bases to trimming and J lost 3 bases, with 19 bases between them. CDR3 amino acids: CSVMGGLGLDYGYTF. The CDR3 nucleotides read TGCAGCGTTATGGGGGGTCTGGGCCTTGACTATGGCTACACCTTC.